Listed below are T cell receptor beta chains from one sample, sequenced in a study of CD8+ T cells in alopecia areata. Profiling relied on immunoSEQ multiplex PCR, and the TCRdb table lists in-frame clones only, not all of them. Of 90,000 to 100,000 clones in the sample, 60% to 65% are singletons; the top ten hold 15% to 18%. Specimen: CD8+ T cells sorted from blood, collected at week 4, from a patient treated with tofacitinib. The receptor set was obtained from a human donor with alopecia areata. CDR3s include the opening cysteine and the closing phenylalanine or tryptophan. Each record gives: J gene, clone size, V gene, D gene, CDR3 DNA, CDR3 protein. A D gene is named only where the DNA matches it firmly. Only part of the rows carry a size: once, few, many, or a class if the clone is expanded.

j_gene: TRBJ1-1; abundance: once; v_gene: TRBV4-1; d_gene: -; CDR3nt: TGCGCCAGCAGCCTTGACTCGGGCACTGAAGCTTTCTTT; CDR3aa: CASSLDSGTEAFF
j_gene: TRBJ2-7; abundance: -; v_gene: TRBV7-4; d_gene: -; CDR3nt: TGTGCCAGCCCCCCCCTGGGGGGTAACGGCTACTCCTACGAGCAGTACTTC; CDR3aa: CASPPLGGNGYSYEQYF
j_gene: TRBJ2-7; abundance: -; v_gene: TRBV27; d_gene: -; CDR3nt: TGTGCCAGCAGTTTAGGGGACGGAAGGGAGCAGTACTTC; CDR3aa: CASSLGDGREQYF
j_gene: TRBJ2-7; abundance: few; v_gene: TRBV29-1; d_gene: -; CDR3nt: TGCAGCGTTGAAGATGGGGCCGGAAGCTACGAGCAGTACTTC; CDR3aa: CSVEDGAGSYEQYF
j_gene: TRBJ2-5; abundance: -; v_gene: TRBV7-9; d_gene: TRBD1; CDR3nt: TGTGCCAGCAGCTCGAGGATAAACAGGGGCCTCCAAGAGACCCAGTACTTC; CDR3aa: CASSSRINRGLQETQYF
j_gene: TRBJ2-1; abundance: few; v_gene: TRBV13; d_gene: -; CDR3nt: TGTGCCAGCAGCTTATGTGCAGGTCGGGAGCAGTTCTTC; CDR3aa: CASSLCAGREQFF
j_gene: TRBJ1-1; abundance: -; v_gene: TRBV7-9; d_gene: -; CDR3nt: TGTGCCAGCAGCGCCGGTGGGGGAGAAGCTTTCTTT; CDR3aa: CASSAGGGEAFF
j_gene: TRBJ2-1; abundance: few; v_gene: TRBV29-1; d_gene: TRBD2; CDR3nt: TGCAGCGTGATCCCAGCGGGGGGCGGTTACAATGAGCAGTTCTTC; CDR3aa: CSVIPAGGGYNEQFF
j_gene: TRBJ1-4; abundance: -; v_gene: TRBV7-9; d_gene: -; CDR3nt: TGTGCCAGCAGCTCTCATAACGAAAAACTGTTTTTT; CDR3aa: CASSSHNEKLFF
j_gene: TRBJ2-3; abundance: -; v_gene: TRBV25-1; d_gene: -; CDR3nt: TGTGCCAGCAGTGAAGTGGGTACAGATACGCAGTATTTT; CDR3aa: CASSEVGTDTQYF
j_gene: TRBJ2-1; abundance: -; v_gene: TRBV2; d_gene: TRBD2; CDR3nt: TGTGCCAGCAGGGAACTTAGCGGGGTCTTATACAATGAGCAGTTCTTC; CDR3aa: CASRELSGVLYNEQFF
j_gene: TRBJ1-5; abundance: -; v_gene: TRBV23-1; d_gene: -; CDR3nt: TGCGCCAGCAGTCAATCAGGATCAGGGTGGAGCAATCAGCCCCAGCATTTT; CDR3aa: CASSQSGSGWSNQPQHF